The present TCR beta chain was sequenced within a study of T cells in Graves' hyperthyroidism and ophthalmopathy. Whole-study results and caveats: Separation of ophthalmopathy from stable hyperthyroidism was achieved by a 13 V-J model. Model-based prediction identified ophthalmopathy a median 6.5 months prior to its onset.

V shed 6 bases and J shed 3 bases, with 18 bases lying between them. The CDR3 loop spans 15 amino acids. Germline loops: CDR1 MNHNS, CDR2 SASEGT. This clonotype occurred many times. Its antigen is undetermined. Amplification of TCR beta CDR3 regions was performed using RNA transcripts as template. TCR CDR3 regions were first amplified by RT-PCR with HTBI primers. MiXCR, applied by TCRdb to the multiplex PCR reads, yields one record per CDR3 protein. The profile shows a few hundred thousand distinct CDR3 sequences, more than 12% of them singletons. Diagnoses used clinical symptoms, serum thyroxine and TRAb, thyroid ultrasound and orbital computed tomography. Each 10 ml fresh peripheral blood draw supplied the PBMCs.

The TCR comes from a woman between 35 and 50 years old with Graves' hyperthyroidism that later progressed to Graves' ophthalmopathy. The J gene is TRBJ2-7, the V gene TRBV6-1, with D possibly being TRBD2 (6 bases). Material for sequencing was blood. The CDR3 coding sequence is TGTGCCAGCAGGCTCCCGGGACTTCGGGGCTACGAGCAGTACTTC. Amino acids: CASRLPGLRGYEQYF.